The 32 T cell receptor beta chains presented below share a single source sample, sequenced in a study of T cell responses to AZD1222 COVID-19 vaccine. Sequencing used immunoSEQ multiplex PCR; TCRdb keeps in-frame clones, though not all of them. This sample has 150,000 to 250,000 clones, with roughly 92% found just once. This material consisted of peripheral blood, taken 28 days after the second AZD1222 dose. These receptors were collected from an adult who received the AZD1222 COVID-19 vaccine.

The chain is built from TRBV2 and TRBJ2-3, with D tentatively TRBD2 (5 bases). The CDR3 is 16 amino acids. CDR1 and CDR2 from the germline V gene are SNHLY and FYNNEI. V gave up 3 bases and J gave up 0 bases, with 13 bases separating them. The chain's CDR3 is CASSDLGGASTDTQYF. CDR3 sequence (DNA): TGTGCCAGCAGTGATCTTGGAGGAGCGAGCACAGATACGCAGTATTTT.

The genes are TRBV28 and TRBJ1-2, with 8 nucleotides matching TRBD1. V lost 8 bases to trimming and J lost 2 bases; unmatched junction nucleotides: 7. CDR3 length: 14 residues. Germline lookup yields CDR1 MDHEN and CDR2 SYDVKM. The CDR3 protein is CASLWAGGNYGYTF. The CDR3 DNA reads TGTGCCAGCCTATGGGCAGGGGGCAACTATGGCTACACCTTC.

This clone was detected only a few times. J is TRBJ2-1 and V is TRBV7-9, with 10 positions matching TRBD1. Per the germline V gene, CDR1 is SEHNR and CDR2 is FQNEAQ (reference sequence). The CDR3 totals 14 residues. Germline trimming cut 3 bases from V and 7 bases from J; bases unmatched to any gene: 3. This chain's CDR3 is CASSFGQGGNEQFF. CDR3 nucleotides: TGTGCCAGCAGCTTTGGACAGGGGGGGAATGAGCAGTTCTTC.

As concerns this clone: A read error may account for a junction end that differs from germline. The V call is TRBV10-3, the J call TRBJ2-7; 9 positions agree with TRBD2. CDR1 and CDR2 from the germline V gene are ENHRY and SYGVKD. The CDR3 sequence is 13 residues long. The CDR3 region is CAISESGGGAFRF. Written as DNA, the CDR3 is TGTGCCATCAGTGAGTCAGGCGGGGGGGCCTTCCGCTTC.

The chain carries TRBV18 and TRBJ1-2; 7 bases map to TRBD1. There are 14 residues in the CDR3. V dropped 3 bases and J dropped 6; count of bases not matched to a gene: 7. Germline-derived CDR1 and CDR2 are KGHSH and LQKENI. CDR3 in amino acids: CASSPQGGKDGYTF. The CDR3 DNA reads TGTGCCAGCTCACCCCAGGGGGGAAAGGATGGCTACACCTTC. Full variable domain (outside the CDR3, taken from reference TRBV18 and TRBJ1-2): NAGVMQNPRHLVRRRGQEARLRCSPMKGHSHVYWYRQLPEEGLKFMVYLQKENIIDESGMPKERFSAEFPKEGPSILRIQQVVRGDSAAYFCASSPQGGKDGYTFGSGTRLTVV.

This chain joins TRBV15 and TRBJ1-5; D is unclear. CDR1 and CDR2 (germline): LNHNV, YYDKDF (reference sequence). The V and J ends lost 0 bases and 3 bases respectively, with 9 bases between them. The CDR3 totals 15 residues. CDR3 bases: TGTGCCACCAGCAGAGATAAAGGCTTCAATCAGCCCCAGCATTTT. Protein product: CATSRDKGFNQPQHF.

The V and J genes are TRBV5-1 and TRBJ1-2, with TRBD1 matching 7 bases. Trimming cost V 3 bases and J 7 bases; bases outside gene matches: 15. Germline V lookup: CDR1 SGHRS, CDR2 YFSETQ. The CDR3 has 16 amino acids. The CDR3 spells CASSSSGTALSPGYTF. The CDR3 DNA reads as TGCGCCAGCAGCTCATCCGGGACAGCTCTATCTCCTGGCTACACCTTC.

This chain links TRBV27 with TRBJ1-6; D gene ambiguous. V lost 5 bases and J 3 bases, leaving 5 bases between the germline ends. CDR1 and CDR2 (germline): MNHEY, SMNVEV (reference sequence). The length of the CDR3 is 13 residues. The CDR3 DNA reads as TGTGCCAGCAGTGACTACTATAATTCACCCCTCCACTTT. Its protein product is CASSDYYNSPLHF.

The chain employs TRBV28 and TRBJ2-1; D possibly corresponds to TRBD1 (5 bases). CDR3 length: 14 residues. Germline V CDR1 and CDR2: MDHEN, SYDVKM. Trimming left V 4 bases short and J 6 bases short, with 13 bases between. CDR3 coding DNA: TGTGCCAGCAGTTCTGGGGCCCCAGTCAATGAGCAGTTCTTC. Translating gives CASSSGAPVNEQFF.

The chain has TRBV28 and TRBJ2-1; 7 bases are a match to TRBD1. The V gene end was trimmed by 4 bases and the J gene end by 5 bases; junction bases not matched to a gene: 2. CDR3 length: 13 residues. Germline CDR1 is MDHEN and CDR2 is SYDVKM. The DNA of the CDR3 is TGTGCCAGCAGTTGGGGACAGAACAATGAGCAGTTCTTC. Residues: CASSWGQNNEQFF.

Worth noting for this clone: Different DNA sequences within this sample yield the same CDR3. The chain uses TRBV7-2 and TRBJ1-2; 7 nucleotides agree with TRBD1. J lost 5 bases, V lost 5 bases, and 8 bases had no gene match. This CDR3 contains 14 residues. CDR1 is SGHTA, CDR2 FQGNSA, per germline. The CDR3 DNA is TGTGCCAGCAGCGACCGACAGGGAACGTATGGCTACACCTTC. Amino acids: CASSDRQGTYGYTF.

The chain combines TRBV18 with TRBJ2-3; the D gene is possibly TRBD2 (7 bases). This CDR3 region has 19 residues. From germline, CDR1 is KGHSH and CDR2 LQKENI. V was pared by 3 bases and J by 1 base, with 23 bases between. CDR3 DNA sequence: TGTGCCAGCTCACCGGGCGGGGGCCCCACGGGAGATCGCACAGATACGCAGTATTTT. It encodes CASSPGGGPTGDRTDTQYF.

A single count supports this clone. The chain combines TRBV5-1 with TRBJ1-1; D unresolved. V gave up 0 bases and J gave up 0 bases, with 12 bases separating them. Germline V lookup: CDR1 SGHRS, CDR2 YFSETQ. The CDR3 is 16 residues long. Written as DNA, the CDR3 is TGCGCCAGCAGCTTGGATTTAGCGGCGGTGAACACTGAAGCTTTCTTT. It is translated as CASSLDLAAVNTEAFF.

The V and J genes are TRBV5-6 and TRBJ2-6; D not certain. The V end was cut by 4 bases, the J end by 3 bases, with 5 bases between. The CDR3 spans 13 residues. Germline loops: CDR1 SGHDT, CDR2 YYEEEE. The CDR3 region is CASSPGGANVLTF. The CDR3 DNA reads TGTGCCAGCAGCCCAGGTGGGGCCAACGTCCTGACTTTC.

The V call is TRBV19, the J call TRBJ1-1; 7 bases are shared with TRBD1. The CDR3 runs to 15 residues. Germline V gene lookup returns CDR1 LNHDA and CDR2 SQIVND (reference sequence). V shed 5 bases and J 4 bases; nucleotides not matched to a gene: 10. In DNA, the CDR3 is TGTGCCAGTAGTTTCTTCAAGGGGGCGGGCACTGAAGCTTTCTTT. Its protein product is CASSFFKGAGTEAFF.

The chain recombines TRBV3-1 (or the pseudogene TRBV3-2) with TRBJ1-1; 7 bases are a match to TRBD1. V dropped 4 bases and J dropped 1; count of bases not matched to a gene: 15. Germline V lookup: CDR1 LGHDT, CDR2 YNNKEL (reference sequence). This CDR3 spans 18 amino acids. CDR3 bases: TGTGCCAGCAGCCCGTCCCGGAGAACAGGGGAGGGGAACACTGAAGCTTTCTTT. Its protein is CASSPSRRTGEGNTEAFF.

The gene calls are TRBV6-5 and TRBJ1-2; TRBD1 is a possible D gene (5 bases). The CDR3 has 13 amino acids. The V end was cut by 10 bases, the J end by 0 bases, with 12 bases between. The germline gives CDR1 MNHEY, CDR2 SVGAGI. The CDR3 DNA is TGTGCCACCTGGGACGGAGCTAACTATGGCTACACCTTC. It specifies CATWDGANYGYTF.

The chain employs TRBV5-1 and TRBJ2-7; tentatively, D is TRBD2 (6 bases). The germline gives CDR1 SGHRS, CDR2 YFSETQ. V lost 0 bases and J lost 2, with 12 bases in between. The CDR3 is 15 amino acids. CDR3 nucleotides: TGCGCCAGCAGCTTGGAGGGGACGGGGGCCTACGAGCAGTACTTC. Encoded protein: CASSLEGTGAYEQYF.

The CDR3 nucleotides are TGCGCCAGCAGCTTGGATCGACCTAACCAAGAGACCCAGTACTTC. As protein: CASSLDRPNQETQYF. This rearrangement joins TRBV5-1 to TRBJ2-5; D call uncertain. Looked up from germline, CDR1 is SGHRS and CDR2 is YFSETQ. The CDR3 covers 15 residues. V was shortened by 0 bases and J by 0 bases, with 9 bases between the two germline ends.

The rearrangement links TRBV7-8 to TRBJ1-2, with D perhaps matching TRBD1 (5 bases). The CDR3 consists of 17 residues. Germline V gene data show CDR1 as SGHVS and CDR2 as FQNEAQ. Between the trimmed V and J ends, which lost 5 bases and 2 bases, there was a span of 21 bases. The CDR3 DNA sequence: TGTGCCAGCAGCCTAGGCGGGGGGAACGGTATCAACTATGGCTACACCTTC. It specifies CASSLGGGNGINYGYTF.

The chain employs TRBV7-8 and TRBJ1-1, with 7 bases identical to TRBD1. CDR3 length equals 14 residues. Germline V gene sequence: CDR1 SGHVS, CDR2 FQNEAQ. Unmatched junction bases numbered 1, after V lost 3 bases and J lost 0 bases. The CDR3 region is CASSLGQLNTEAFF. DNA for the CDR3: TGTGCCAGCAGCTTGGGACAGTTGAACACTGAAGCTTTCTTT. The full variable domain, completed using reference TRBV7-8 and TRBJ1-1, is GAGVSQSPRYKVAKRGQDVALRCDPISGHVSLFWYQQALGQGPEFLTYFQNEAQLDKSGLPSDRFFAERPEGSVSTLKIQRTQQEDSAVYLCASSLGQLNTEAFFGQGTRLTVV.

The chain recombines TRBV18 with TRBJ2-7, with TRBD1 matching 7 bases. Germline-derived CDR1 and CDR2 are KGHSH and LQKENI. This CDR3 comprises 14 residues. V was clipped by 0 bases and J by 4 bases; unmatched bases: 3. The CDR3 spells CASSPPGQYYEQYF. CDR3 coding DNA: TGTGCCAGCTCACCACCGGGACAGTATTACGAGCAGTACTTC.

The rearrangement joins TRBV11-2 to TRBJ2-3, with TRBD1 matching over 10 bases. Germline values: CDR1 SGHAT, CDR2 FQNNGV. There are 16 residues in the CDR3. The V gene end was trimmed by 1 base and the J gene end by 4 bases; junction bases not matched to a gene: 5. The CDR3 region is CASSLVGGTGADTQYF. CDR3 sequence (DNA): TGTGCCAGCAGCTTAGTAGGCGGGACAGGGGCAGATACGCAGTATTTT. Combining the CDR3 with reference TRBV11-2 and TRBJ2-3 gives the whole variable domain EAGVAQSPRYKIIEKRQSVAFWCNPISGHATLYWYQQILGQGPKLLIQFQNNGVVDDSQLPKDRFSAERLKGVDSTLKIQPAKLEDSAVYLCASSLVGGTGADTQYFGPGTRLTVL.

J is TRBJ1-2 and V is TRBV27; 9 nucleotides align to TRBD1. CDR3 size: 15 residues. The V gene end was trimmed by 4 bases and the J gene end by 8 bases; junction bases not matched to a gene: 11. Germline V gives CDR1 MNHEY, CDR2 SMNVEV (reference sequence). CDR3 DNA: TGTGCCAGCAGTTCCCGGGACAGGGCTAGAGTGGGCTACACCTTC. Its protein product is CASSSRDRARVGYTF.

The chain combines TRBV12-5 with TRBJ1-5; no firm D call. Germline V gives CDR1 LGHNT, CDR2 FRNRAP. Trimming pared 5 bases from V and 0 bases from J, leaving 14 bases between. The CDR3 has 16 residues. CDR3 bases: TGTGCTAGTGGTCCCCCGAGGATGACTAGCAATCAGCCCCAGCATTTT. Translation: CASGPPRMTSNQPQHF.

V gene TRBV18 combines with J gene TRBJ1-1; D unresolved. Trimming pared 3 bases from V and 2 bases from J, leaving 10 bases between. Per the germline V gene, CDR1 is KGHSH and CDR2 is LQKENI. The CDR3 extends over 14 amino acids. Here the CDR3 DNA reads TGTGCCAGCTCACCGACAACCCGAAACACTGAAGCTTTCTTT. Residues: CASSPTTRNTEAFF.

This clone is a singleton in its sample. The V and J genes are TRBV6-5 and TRBJ2-1; 9 nucleotides agree with TRBD1. Germline V CDR1 and CDR2: MNHEY, SVGAGI. The V segment lost 6 bases and the J segment 4 bases; nucleotides outside the gene matches: 4. This CDR3 is 14 amino acids long. The CDR3 coding sequence is TGTGCCAGCAGGGGACAGGGTTCATACAATGAGCAGTTCTTC. Encoded protein: CASRGQGSYNEQFF.

J is TRBJ2-7 and V is TRBV5-1; D gene unclear. CDR3 length: 13 amino acids. Germline V gives CDR1 SGHRS, CDR2 YFSETQ. The V gene lost 0 bases and the J gene lost 6 bases, with 10 bases spanning the gap. This chain's CDR3 is CASSLESYFEQYF. The CDR3 DNA reads as TGCGCCAGCAGCTTGGAATCCTATTTCGAGCAGTACTTC.

The J gene is TRBJ1-5, the V gene TRBV3-1 (or the pseudogene TRBV3-2); 7 bases align to TRBD1. The junction had 17 bases not matched to a gene; V was cut back by 6 bases and J by 0 bases. The CDR3 is made up of 19 amino acids. Germline CDR1 and CDR2: LGHDT and YNNKEL (reference sequence). The CDR3 DNA reads TGTGCCAGCAGTCTTATGGTATTTGGACAGGAAGATAGCAATCAGCCCCAGCATTTT. Its translation is CASSLMVFGQEDSNQPQHF.

The V and J genes are TRBV10-1 and TRBJ1-2; tentatively, D is TRBD1 (5 bases). The CDR3 is made up of 15 amino acids. Germline CDR1 and CDR2: WNHNN and SYGVQD (reference sequence). The V end lost 8 bases, the J end lost 5 bases, and 21 bases lay between the germline ends. This CDR3 is CASPKSGVSQYGYTF. CDR3 nucleotides: TGCGCCAGCCCCAAGTCGGGGGTCTCGCAATATGGCTACACCTTC.

The rearrangement uses TRBV7-3 and TRBJ2-2; maybe TRBD1 (6 bases). This CDR3 is 15 amino acids long. The V end was cut by 3 bases, the J end by 0 bases, with 8 bases between. From germline, CDR1 is SGHTA and CDR2 FQGTGA. DNA for the CDR3: TGTGCCAGCAGCTTCCAGGGGTCGAACACCGGGGAGCTGTTTTTT. Amino acid sequence: CASSFQGSNTGELFF.

The chain has TRBV9 and TRBJ2-7; 10 positions agree with TRBD1. Germline V gene sequence: CDR1 SGDLS, CDR2 YYNGEE. This CDR3 region has 15 residues. V gave up 0 bases and J gave up 2 bases; unmatched junction bases: 2. The CDR3 sequence: CASSVEGQGTYEQYF. In nucleotides, the CDR3 is TGTGCCAGCAGCGTAGAGGGACAGGGGACCTACGAGCAGTACTTC. The full variable domain, rest sourced from reference TRBV9 and TRBJ2-7, is DSGVTQTPKHLITATGQRVTLRCSPRSGDLSVYWYQQSLDQGLQFLIQYYNGEERAKGNILERFSAQQFPDLHSELNLSSLELGDSALYFCASSVEGQGTYEQYFGPGTRLTVT.